Below, 11 T cell receptor beta chains from the same sample are listed, as sequenced in a study of Graves' ophthalmopathy and Graves' hyperthyroidism. RNA transcripts were the source from which TCR beta CDR3 regions were amplified. The library came from an HTBI-primed first-round RT-PCR and a second-round multiplex PCR. TCRdb analysed the multiplex PCR reads with MiXCR anew, one entry per CDR3 protein. The sample lists 600,000 to 650,000 distinct CDR3 sequences; about 20% were seen once. Specimen: peripheral blood. These receptors were collected from a woman aged 18-35 years with stable Graves' hyperthyroidism. Some clones in this sample may be carry-over from other donors' samples.

Ten or more counts support this clonotype. The chain carries TRBV7-9 and TRBJ1-1; D unclear. There are 14 residues in the CDR3. Germline CDR1 and CDR2: SEHNR and FQNEAQ (reference sequence). The V gene lost 5 bases and the J gene lost 4 bases, with 14 bases spanning the gap. CDR3 amino acids: CASSQDGVSTEAFF. The CDR3 bases are TGTGCCAGCAGCCAAGATGGGGTATCCACTGAAGCTTTCTTT.

This clonotype was observed at least ten times. V usage is TRBV11-1 and J usage is TRBJ1-2, with 8 bases aligning to TRBD1. CDR1 is SGHAT and CDR2 is FQDESV in the germline V gene (reference sequence). The junction had 10 bases not matched to a gene; V was cut back by 5 bases and J by 8 bases. The CDR3 spans 14 residues. Here the CDR3 DNA reads TGTGCCAGCAGCCCAGGGGCGACAGGGGAAGGCTACACCTTC. It encodes CASSPGATGEGYTF.

Comments on this clonotype: A junction end diverges from the germline sequence, so it may reflect a read error. V and J are TRBV5-4 and TRBJ2-2; perhaps TRBD2 as D (7 bases). From germline, CDR1 is SGHNT and CDR2 YYREEE (reference sequence). The CDR3 runs 15 residues. The CDR3 region is CASFWGGLDTGELLF. The CDR3 coding sequence is TGTGCCAGCTTCTGGGGGGGCCTAGACACCGGGGAGCTGTTGTTT.

This clonotype was counted ten times or more. The V call is TRBV5-1, the J call TRBJ2-7; weak D call: TRBD2 (7 bases). This CDR3 region has 13 residues. The ends were cut back, 1 base at V and 6 bases at J, with 11 bases in the middle. The germline gives CDR1 SGHRS, CDR2 YFSETQ. CDR3 protein: CASSLSGGREQYF. In DNA, the CDR3 is TGCGCCAGCAGCTTGTCCGGGGGGCGCGAGCAGTACTTC.

At least ten counts were recorded for this clonotype. The V and J genes are TRBV27 and TRBJ1-1; D gene unclear. The CDR3 totals 16 residues. V was trimmed by 2 bases and J by 0 bases, leaving 13 bases between them. Germline loops: CDR1 MNHEY, CDR2 SMNVEV (reference sequence). The CDR3 loop reads CASSLGGFGLNTEAFF. The CDR3 DNA is TGTGCCAGCAGTTTAGGTGGGTTTGGTTTGAACACTGAAGCTTTCTTT.

The chain employs TRBV20-1 and TRBJ1-5; 8 nucleotides match TRBD1. The ends lost 2 bases at V and 4 bases at J; junction bases unmatched: 7. CDR1 and CDR2 (germline): DFQATT, SNEGSKA (reference sequence). The CDR3 length is 15 residues. The CDR3: CSARQGALFNQPQHF. The CDR3 DNA follows: TGCAGTGCTAGACAGGGGGCGCTTTTTAATCAGCCCCAGCATTTT.

The sample holds many counts of this clonotype. The chain recombines TRBV10-3 with TRBJ2-7; TRBD1 is a possible D gene (6 bases). From germline, CDR1 is ENHRY and CDR2 SYGVKD. V gave up 2 bases and J gave up 0 bases, with 14 bases separating them. CDR3 length: 16 residues. The CDR3 DNA reads as TGTGCCATCAGTGAGCGGACAGCCCGACACTCCTACGAGCAGTACTTC. Its protein product is CAISERTARHSYEQYF.

This clonotype was observed at least ten times. V gene TRBV19 combines with J gene TRBJ1-1; D not resolved. Trimming took 7 bases from V and 1 from J, leaving 16 bases between them. The CDR3 sequence is 15 residues long. Germline CDR1 and CDR2: LNHDA and SQIVND (reference sequence). CDR3 sequence (DNA): TGTGCCAGTACCACACTATTAAGACGGAACACTGAAGCTTTCTTT. This encodes CASTTLLRRNTEAFF.

Many counts were recorded for this clonotype. The chain is built from TRBV6-1 and TRBJ1-1; D is ambiguous. V lost 6 bases and J lost 1, with 12 bases in between. Germline CDR1 MNHNS, CDR2 SASEGT. This CDR3 spans 14 amino acids. The CDR3 DNA reads as TGTGCCAGCAGCGCTCGGGCAGCGAACACTGAAGCTTTCTTT. Protein product: CASSARAANTEAFF.

The chain carries TRBV2 and TRBJ2-7; the match to TRBD1 covers 10 bases. This CDR3 comprises 14 residues. The V gene's germline CDR1 is SNHLY and CDR2 FYNNEI. Trimming cost V 7 bases and J 4 bases; bases outside gene matches: 7. CDR3 sequence: CASKRDRGIYEQYF. The CDR3 region has the DNA TGTGCCAGCAAGAGGGACAGGGGTATATACGAGCAGTACTTC. Full variable domain (missing parts from reference TRBV2 and TRBJ2-7): EPEVTQTPSHQVTQMGQEVILRCVPISNHLYFYWYRQILGQKVEFLVSFYNNEISEKSEIFDDQFSVERPDGSNFTLKIRSTKLEDSAMYFCASKRDRGIYEQYFGPGTRLTVT.

Only a few counts were recorded for this clonotype. The chain uses TRBV7-2 and TRBJ2-2, with a possible D match to TRBD1 (6 bases). Germline loops: CDR1 SGHTA, CDR2 FQGNSA. The CDR3 totals 12 residues. Trimming shortened V by 8 bases and J by 6 bases, and 10 bases separated the two germline ends. The DNA of the CDR3 is TGTGCCAGCCCAGGGGACCCCGGGGAGCTGTTTTTT. Encoded protein: CASPGDPGELFF.